These 13 T cell receptor beta chains share one sample of origin, sequenced in a study of blood T cell repertoires in COVID-19. TCRdb keeps only in-frame clones here, not all; method: immunoSEQ multiplex PCR. The sample lists roughly 120,000 clones, around four fifths occurring once. Source material: peripheral blood. The receptors here all came from an older woman with acute or convalescent COVID-19.

This clone was recorded only once. The chain uses TRBV6-2 or TRBV6-3 and TRBJ2-4; TRBD1 matches at 12 bases. Germline V gene sequence: CDR1 MNHEY, CDR2 SVGEGT. Trimming took 2 bases from V and 9 from J; bases not matched to a gene: 17. The CDR3 has 19 amino acids. As DNA, the CDR3 is TGTGCCAGCAGTTACGCTGAATTAACCGGGACAGGGGGCGGTCGCATTCAGTACTTC. It codes for CASSYAELTGTGGGRIQYF.

This clone showed up just a few times. The chain joins TRBV29-1 to TRBJ1-2, with 7 bases lining up with TRBD1. This CDR3 has 12 amino acids. The ends lost 4 bases at V and 4 bases at J; junction bases unmatched: 3. Germline-derived CDR1 and CDR2 are SQVTM and ANQGSEA. CDR3 DNA sequence: TGCAGCGTTGTGACAGGGACCTATGGCTACACCTTC. Translation gives CSVVTGTYGYTF.

The chain has TRBV27 and TRBJ2-1; 12 bases map to TRBD2. CDR1 is MNHEY, CDR2 SMNVEV, per germline (reference sequence). The CDR3 has 16 residues. V gave up 6 bases and J gave up 10 bases; unmatched junction bases: 13. CDR3 in DNA: TGTGCCAGCAGCCCACTGACTAGCGGGAGACGAACAGAGCAGTTCTTC. Residues: CASSPLTSGRRTEQFF.

The V call is TRBV27, the J call TRBJ1-6; maybe TRBD1 (5 bases). The ends were cut back, 5 bases at V and 4 bases at J, with 18 bases in the middle. The CDR3 is 17 residues long. CDR1 is MNHEY and CDR2 is SMNVEV in the germline V gene (reference sequence). In DNA, the CDR3 is TGTGCCAGCAGTACCACACCTCGGTCAGGGTATAATTCACCCCTCCACTTT. Translation gives CASSTTPRSGYNSPLHF.

Only one count was recorded for this clone. CDR3 sequence reads: CASSFCTCYTF. The CDR3 bases are TGTGCCAGCAGCTTCTGTACTTGCTACACCTTC. V gene TRBV11-3 combines with J gene TRBJ1-2; D is ambiguous. V was cut by 3 bases and J by 9 bases, with 8 bases left in between. The CDR3 has 11 amino acids. Germline CDR1 SGHNT, CDR2 YENEEA.

This chain connects TRBV24-1 to TRBJ2-3; 7 bases align to TRBD2. This CDR3 region has 14 residues. The V gene end was trimmed by 6 bases and the J gene end by 2 bases; junction bases not matched to a gene: 4. CDR1 is KGHDR, CDR2 SFDVKD, per germline. The CDR3 bases are TGTGCCACCAGTCTAACTAGCGACACAGATACGCAGTATTTT. This gives the protein CATSLTSDTDTQYF.

This clone has only a few counts. V usage is TRBV10-3 and J usage is TRBJ2-5; weak D call: TRBD1 (6 bases). V was cut by 3 bases and J by 5 bases, with 16 bases left in between. Germline V gene data show CDR1 as ENHRY and CDR2 as SYGVKD. The CDR3 has 15 amino acids. The CDR3 is CAISEGTGPRETQYF. In DNA, the CDR3 is TGTGCCATCAGTGAAGGAACAGGGCCTCGCGAGACCCAGTACTTC.

The J gene is TRBJ2-7, the V gene TRBV27; the match to TRBD1 covers 11 bases. Germline V gives CDR1 MNHEY, CDR2 SMNVEV (reference sequence). J gave up 5 bases and V 3 bases, and 6 bases lay outside the gene matches. The CDR3 runs to 15 residues. The CDR3 reads CASSFSGTGGNEQYF. In DNA, the CDR3 is TGTGCCAGCAGTTTTTCCGGGACAGGGGGGAACGAGCAGTACTTC.

This chain links TRBV9 with TRBJ2-1, with a tentative D call TRBD2 (6 bases). CDR1 is SGDLS, CDR2 YYNGEE, per germline. The CDR3 runs 15 residues. With 3 bases removed from V and 2 bases from J, the gap between germline ends came to 12 bases. The CDR3 spells CASSALGEAYNEQFF. CDR3 DNA: TGTGCCAGCAGCGCTCTGGGGGAGGCCTACAATGAGCAGTTCTTC.

CDR3 residues: CASSDRDNNQPQHF. Here the CDR3 DNA reads TGTGCCAGCAGCGACCGGGACAACAATCAGCCCCAGCATTTT. The rearrangement uses TRBV5-8 and TRBJ1-5; TRBD1 might be the D (6 bases). Germline CDR1 SGHTS, CDR2 YDEGEE. The germline V and J ends were trimmed by 4 bases and 3 bases, with 11 bases remaining between them. This CDR3 has 14 amino acids.

J is TRBJ2-3 and V is TRBV5-8, with D perhaps matching TRBD2 (6 bases). This CDR3 has 17 residues. Germline V gives CDR1 SGHTS, CDR2 YDEGEE. The ends were cut back, 0 bases at V and 3 bases at J, with 17 bases in the middle. The CDR3 region is CASSLGSAGRGTDTQYF. CDR3 DNA sequence: TGTGCCAGCAGCTTGGGAAGTGCGGGGCGCGGGACAGATACGCAGTATTTT. The full variable domain, with the rest looked up from reference TRBV5-8 and TRBJ2-3, is EAGVTQSPTHLIKTRGQQATLRCSPISGHTSVYWYQQALGLGLQFLLWYDEGEERNRGNFPPRFSGRQFPNYSSELNVNALELEDSALYLCASSLGSAGRGTDTQYFGPGTRLTVL.

The chain carries TRBV3-1 (or the pseudogene TRBV3-2) and TRBJ2-1; D might be TRBD1 (6 bases). V lost 1 base and J 6 bases, leaving 7 bases between the germline ends. Germline CDR1 is LGHDT and CDR2 is YNNKEL (reference sequence). The CDR3 has 13 amino acids. The CDR3 protein is CASSQVQGNEQFF. In DNA, the CDR3 is TGTGCCAGCAGCCAAGTACAGGGCAATGAGCAGTTCTTC.

The chain combines TRBV10-3 with TRBJ1-3; no reliable D call. The CDR3 extends over 15 amino acids. Deletions cut 11 bases from V and 1 base from J, with 18 bases between. Germline V gene lookup returns CDR1 ENHRY and CDR2 SYGVKD. The CDR3 spells CAALGRVRSGNTIYF. In DNA form, the CDR3 reads TGTGCCGCCCTGGGGAGGGTGCGGTCTGGAAACACCATATATTTT.